One TCR beta chain is described in this entry. Only in-frame clones appear in the TCRdb table, and some are missing; sequencing was by immunoSEQ multiplex PCR. The data hold roughly 200,000 clones, with nearly 90% observed a single time. These data originate in a study of blood T cell repertoires in COVID-19. In germline, CDR1 is KGHSH, CDR2 LQKENI. CDR3 length: 15 residues. Trimming removed 2 bases from V and 2 bases from J; junction bases left unmatched: 3. The chain is built from TRBV18 and TRBJ2-5; 9 bases map to TRBD2. The clonotype was recovered from a man in his fifties with acute or convalescent COVID-19. Sequencing was performed on peripheral blood. Here the CDR3 reads CASSPGLAGQETQYF. CDR3 in DNA: TGTGCCAGCTCACCAGGGCTAGCGGGGCAAGAGACCCAGTACTTC.